This TCR beta chain was obtained from a study of CD8+CD57+ T cells in acquired aplastic anemia. Study-level background: The study obtained about 10.8 million reads on average for CD4+ cells from healthy donors.

Study-wide results and limits: Levels of CD8+ Simpson's diversity were not significantly distinct in patients versus controls.

In its sample, this clonotype was seen once. Its antigen is currently unknown. Genomic DNA provided the template from which TCR beta VDJ and CDR3 profiles were obtained. Using its own MiXCR run on the reads, TCRdb lists one record per CDR3 protein. The profile shows about 420,000 distinct CDR3 sequences, 55% to 75% of them singletons. J gave up 7 bases and V 5 bases, and 16 bases lay outside the gene matches. Germline CDR1 reads SGHTA; CDR2 reads FQGTGA. The CDR3 is 17 amino acids. The sample taken for sequencing was sorted CD4+, CD8+, or CD8+CD57+ T cells (not recorded which) from PBMCs. The chain combines TRBV7-3 with TRBJ2-5; 10 bases fit TRBD2. This sequence originates from a human donor in good health, serving as a control. CDR3 region: CASSLQPLAGGPTTQYF. The CDR3, as DNA: TGTGCCAGCAGCCTCCAACCCTTAGCGGGGGGCCCTACGACCCAGTACTTC.